Below are 19 T cell receptor beta chains sequenced from a single sample in a study of T cells in Graves' hyperthyroidism and ophthalmopathy. It was RNA transcripts that yielded the amplified TCR beta CDR3 regions. HTBI primers were employed in a first-round RT-PCR of the TCR CDR3. TCRdb re-analysed the multiplex PCR reads in MiXCR, keeping a single row per CDR3 protein. The sample holds 300,000 to 450,000 distinct CDR3 sequences, roughly 14% seen once. Material for sequencing was blood. The receptor source for this set is a woman in her twenties or thirties with Graves' ophthalmopathy.

There are many counts of this clonotype. The chain uses TRBV20-1 and TRBJ2-1; possible D gene TRBD2, 7 bases. Looked up from germline, CDR1 is DFQATT and CDR2 is SNEGSKA (reference sequence). V lost 2 bases and J 7 bases, leaving 24 bases between the germline ends. The CDR3 is made up of 17 amino acids. As DNA, the CDR3 is TGCAGTGCTAGAAGGAAGGGGGGGACGAGCCCAAAGAATGAGCAGTTCTTC. This sequence encodes CSARRKGGTSPKNEQFF.

At least ten counts were recorded for this clonotype. The chain has TRBV20-1 and TRBJ2-3; D is unresolved. Deletions cut 1 base from V and 3 bases from J, with 14 bases between. Germline assignment: CDR1 DFQATT and CDR2 SNEGSKA (reference sequence). The CDR3 has 15 residues. CDR3 nucleotide sequence: TGCAGTGCTAGAGGAGCATTCTCAGGAACAGATACGCAGTATTTT. Translating gives CSARGAFSGTDTQYF.

This clonotype has at least ten counts. This chain links TRBV24-1 with TRBJ2-4; 14 nucleotides line up with TRBD2. J gave up 7 bases and V 3 bases, and 7 bases lay outside the gene matches. Germline V gives CDR1 KGHDR, CDR2 SFDVKD. This CDR3 contains 17 residues. The CDR3 here is CATSDTPGTSGGNIQYF. The CDR3 coding sequence is TGTGCCACCAGTGATACTCCCGGGACTAGCGGGGGCAACATTCAGTACTTC.

This clonotype was seen many times. The chain couples TRBV6-8 to TRBJ1-2; D might be TRBD1 (6 bases). Germline-derived CDR1 and CDR2 are MNHGY and SAAAGT. Trimming shortened V by 10 bases and J by 5 bases, and 23 bases separated the two germline ends. This CDR3 contains 15 residues. In nucleotides, the CDR3 is TGTGCCACCTACCACCGACAGGAGCAAACGTATGGCTACACCTTC. Protein sequence: CATYHRQEQTYGYTF.

This clonotype has a count of ten or more. The chain joins TRBV20-1 to TRBJ1-5; D unresolved. Germline loops: CDR1 DFQATT, CDR2 SNEGSKA (reference sequence). Between the trimmed V and J ends, which lost 5 bases and 4 bases, there was a span of 12 bases. This CDR3 has 13 amino acids. This chain's CDR3 is CSAPLVGNQPQHF. Here the CDR3 DNA reads TGCAGTGCTCCCCTGGTGGGAAATCAGCCCCAGCATTTT.

In this sample, this clonotype turned up many times. The chain employs TRBV20-1 and TRBJ2-7, with a weak D call TRBD2 (6 bases). There are 14 residues in the CDR3. With 3 bases removed from V and 6 bases from J, the gap between germline ends came to 18 bases. CDR1 DFQATT and CDR2 SNEGSKA come from the germline V gene (reference sequence). The CDR3, as DNA: TGCAGTGCTAGCGACGTAGGAGGGTTGGGCGAGCAGTACTTC. Protein sequence: CSASDVGGLGEQYF.

This clonotype was counted many times. V usage is TRBV7-3 and J usage is TRBJ1-1; D perhaps matches TRBD1 (6 bases). Trimming left V 8 bases short and J 1 base short, with 14 bases between. This CDR3 spans 14 amino acids. Germline assignment: CDR1 SGHTA and CDR2 FQGTGA. DNA for the CDR3: TGTGCCAGCTCGTCAGGGGCTCCGAACACTGAAGCTTTCTTT. It yields the protein CASSSGAPNTEAFF.

This clonotype was counted at least ten times. V is TRBV30 and J is TRBJ2-2; 7 nucleotides match TRBD2. Germline CDR1 is GTSNPN and CDR2 is SVGIG (reference sequence). The CDR3 spans 15 residues. V lost 4 bases and J lost 0; bases outside the gene matches: 5. The CDR3 here is CAWTWGGTNTGELFF. The CDR3 bases are TGTGCCTGGACATGGGGGGGTACGAACACCGGGGAGCTGTTTTTT. The complete variable domain, with remaining parts taken from reference TRBV30 and TRBJ2-2, reads SQTIHQWPATLVQPVGSPLSLECTVEGTSNPNLYWYRQAAGRGLQLLFYSVGIGQISSEVPQNLSASRPQDRQFILSSKKLLLSDSGFYLCAWTWGGTNTGELFFGEGSRLTVL.

This clonotype has a count of ten or more. The chain joins TRBV6-1 to TRBJ1-5; D ambiguous. CDR1 and CDR2 from the germline V gene are MNHNS and SASEGT. The CDR3 has 13 amino acids. With 7 bases removed from V and 3 bases from J, the gap between germline ends came to 10 bases. The chain's CDR3 is CASTQSDNQPQHF. The DNA of the CDR3 is TGTGCCAGCACCCAGTCCGACAATCAGCCCCAGCATTTT.

This clonotype appeared many times. V usage is TRBV28 and J usage is TRBJ2-4, with D hard to call. This CDR3 has 16 amino acids. The ends were cut back, 5 bases at V and 0 bases at J, with 14 bases in the middle. Germline lookup yields CDR1 MDHEN and CDR2 SYDVKM. This CDR3 is CASSPRTLIAKNIQYF. The DNA for the CDR3 is TGTGCCAGCAGTCCACGGACCCTGATAGCCAAAAACATTCAGTACTTC.

A few counts support this clonotype. This sequence joins TRBV20-1 and TRBJ2-2; D gene uncertain. Germline CDR1 DFQATT, CDR2 SNEGSKA (reference sequence). Between the trimmed V and J ends, which lost 5 bases and 0 bases, there was a span of 10 bases. This CDR3 has 14 residues. CDR3 amino acids: CSARDIPNTGELFF. The CDR3 coding sequence is TGCAGTGCTCGTGACATACCGAACACCGGGGAGCTGTTTTTT.

This clonotype was counted only a few times. This may be a read error: a much more frequent sequence differs by one nucleotide. The chain joins TRBV28 to TRBJ1-4, with D unresolved. There are 12 residues in the CDR3. CDR1 and CDR2 from the germline V gene are MDHEN and SYDVKM. V lost 10 bases and J lost 8, with 14 bases in between. The chain's CDR3 is CANTLPGEKLFF. The CDR3 DNA sequence: TGTGCCAACACTCTACCGGGGGAAAAACTGTTTTTT.

There are many counts of this clonotype. The chain has TRBV6-1 and TRBJ1-1; D gene ambiguous. Trimming stripped 6 bases from V and 8 bases from J, with 16 bases between. The length of the CDR3 is 13 residues. Germline loops: CDR1 MNHNS, CDR2 SASEGT. The CDR3 spells CASSESQTDEAFF. The CDR3 nucleotides read TGTGCCAGCAGCGAATCCCAGACGGACGAAGCTTTCTTT.

This sequence joins TRBV6-1 and TRBJ2-3; 7 nucleotides align to TRBD1. The V gene's germline CDR1 is MNHNS and CDR2 SASEGT. The trim removed 6 bases at V and 3 bases at J, leaving 6 bases unmatched. CDR3 length: 14 amino acids. CDR3 nucleotides: TGTGCCAGCAGGAAGGGACAGCAAACAGATACGCAGTATTTT. Its translation is CASRKGQQTDTQYF.

There are many counts of this clonotype. This rearrangement joins TRBV6-5 to TRBJ2-7; 9 bases line up with TRBD1. Looked up from germline, CDR1 is MNHEY and CDR2 is SVGAGI. This CDR3 region has 13 residues. The trim removed 2 bases at V and 9 bases at J, leaving 5 bases unmatched. The CDR3 DNA follows: TGTGCCAGCAGTTACGGGGGACAGGGAGTGCAGTACTTC. Translation gives CASSYGGQGVQYF.

The sample holds many counts of this clonotype. The V gene is TRBV20-1, the J gene TRBJ1-5; D unclear. Germline V gene data show CDR1 as DFQATT and CDR2 as SNEGSKA (reference sequence). V lost 3 bases to trimming and J lost 4 bases, with 7 bases between them. The CDR3 consists of 12 residues. The CDR3 reads CSARRGNQPQHF. The DNA of the CDR3 is TGCAGTGCTAGGCGGGGTAATCAGCCCCAGCATTTT.

There are many counts of this clonotype. This chain joins TRBV10-3 and TRBJ2-3; 10 positions agree with TRBD2. The V gene end was trimmed by 4 bases and the J gene end by 4 bases; junction bases not matched to a gene: 8. Germline CDR1 reads ENHRY; CDR2 reads SYGVKD. There are 16 residues in the CDR3. The CDR3 DNA sequence: TGTGCCATCAGTGGTATTAGCGGGGGGTTCGCAGATACGCAGTATTTT. Translated: CAISGISGGFADTQYF.

The sample holds many counts of this clonotype. The chain links TRBV20-1 to TRBJ1-2; tentatively, D is TRBD1 (5 bases). V lost 3 bases to trimming and J lost 4 bases, with 15 bases between them. The CDR3 is made up of 14 amino acids. Germline values: CDR1 DFQATT, CDR2 SNEGSKA (reference sequence). This chain's CDR3 is CSARHAGTVYGYTF. CDR3 nucleotide sequence: TGCAGTGCTAGGCACGCCGGGACCGTCTATGGCTACACCTTC.

This clonotype was seen repeatedly, ten times or more. The chain employs TRBV18 and TRBJ1-3; D uncertain. Germline V gene data show CDR1 as KGHSH and CDR2 as LQKENI. V gave up 0 bases and J gave up 4 bases, with 7 bases separating them. There are 14 residues in the CDR3. CDR3 nucleotide sequence: TGTGCCAGCTCACCACCATCAGCCGGAAACACCATATATTTT. Protein product: CASSPPSAGNTIYF.